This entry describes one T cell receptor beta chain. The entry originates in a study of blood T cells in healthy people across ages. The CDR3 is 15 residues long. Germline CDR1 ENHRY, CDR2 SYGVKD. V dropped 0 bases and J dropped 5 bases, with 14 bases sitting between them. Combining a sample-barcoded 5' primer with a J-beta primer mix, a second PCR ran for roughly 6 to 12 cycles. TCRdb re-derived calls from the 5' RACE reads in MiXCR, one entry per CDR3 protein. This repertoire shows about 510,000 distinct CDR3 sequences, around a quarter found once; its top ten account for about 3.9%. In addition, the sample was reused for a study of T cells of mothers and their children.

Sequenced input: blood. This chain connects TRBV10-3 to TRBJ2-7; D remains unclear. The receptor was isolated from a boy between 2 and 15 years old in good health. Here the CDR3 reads CAISESKANGDEQYF. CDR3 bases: TGTGCCATCAGTGAGTCTAAGGCCAATGGGGACGAGCAGTACTTC.